This TCR beta chain derives from a study of OX40 agonist ivuxolimab in advanced cancers. Repertoires were generated with immunoSEQ multiplex PCR, while TCRdb's copy carries only in-frame clones and drops some. Here the sample spans some 150,000 clones, 85% to 95% being singletons. CDR1 MDHEN and CDR2 SYDVKM come from the germline V gene. Trimming removed 2 bases at V and 8 bases at J, with 3 bases between. The CDR3 totals 10 residues. V usage is TRBV28 and J usage is TRBJ1-2; D not certain. This clonotype originated in an adult with an advanced solid tumor such as melanoma, head and neck, liver or kidney cancer. Source: CD4+ or CD8+ T cells sorted from blood, taken in a trial of the OX40 agonist ivuxolimab. The CDR3: CASSLRGYTF. The CDR3 nucleotides are TGTGCCAGCAGTTTACGGGGCTACACCTTC.